Listed here are 16 T cell receptor beta chains from one sample, sequenced in a study of blood T cell repertoires in COVID-19. Some clones are missing from TCRdb's copy, which holds only in-frame ones; the method was immunoSEQ multiplex PCR. This sample has about 240,000 clones, with roughly four fifths found just once. Sequencing input: peripheral blood. Receptors were obtained from a woman aged 80 or older with acute or convalescent COVID-19.

The chain uses TRBV28 and TRBJ1-4, with 9 bases fitting TRBD1. Germline loops: CDR1 MDHEN, CDR2 SYDVKM. The CDR3 extends over 17 amino acids. V shed 5 bases, J shed 7 bases, and the junction held 14 bases outside the gene matches. The CDR3: CASSPRLGQGEGEKLFF. The CDR3 nucleotides are TGTGCCAGCAGTCCCCGCTTGGGACAGGGTGAGGGTGAAAAACTGTTTTTT.

This chain connects TRBV7-6 to TRBJ1-4; 7 bases fit TRBD1. This CDR3 comprises 16 residues. Trimming cost V 4 bases and J 5 bases; bases outside gene matches: 10. The V gene's germline CDR1 is SGHVS and CDR2 FNYEAQ. The CDR3 protein is CASSSRTGSQNEKLFF. The DNA of the CDR3 is TGTGCCAGCAGCTCTCGGACAGGCTCTCAAAATGAAAAACTGTTTTTT.

V and J are TRBV7-9 and TRBJ2-6; 11 nucleotides line up with TRBD1. V was clipped by 4 bases and J by 1 base; unmatched bases: 3. The CDR3 has 17 residues. Germline V CDR1 and CDR2: SEHNR, FQNEAQ (reference sequence). The CDR3 coding sequence is TGTGCCAGCAGCTCCGGGACAGGGGGATCTGGGGCCAACGTCCTGACTTTC. Translating gives CASSSGTGGSGANVLTF.

For the CDR3, the DNA is TGTGCCAGCAGTTCACAGGGGATCTCCTACGAGCAGTACTTC. Encoded protein: CASSSQGISYEQYF. The chain carries TRBV28 and TRBJ2-7; the match to TRBD1 covers 7 bases. J was trimmed by 0 bases and V by 4 bases; bases with no gene match: 3. Per germline, CDR1 MDHEN and CDR2 SYDVKM. CDR3 length: 14 residues.

The V and J genes are TRBV5-6 and TRBJ1-4; maybe TRBD1 (5 bases). Per germline, CDR1 SGHDT and CDR2 YYEEEE. Trimming left V 4 bases short and J 2 bases short, with 21 bases between. This CDR3 is built from 18 residues. The CDR3 DNA follows: TGTGCCAGCAGCGGGAGGGGTGTCGGTAGAAGGACTAATGAAAAACTGTTTTTT. Protein sequence: CASSGRGVGRRTNEKLFF.

The chain combines TRBV28 with TRBJ2-7; 7 bases line up with TRBD1. The CDR3 length is 14 residues. J lost 5 bases, V lost 5 bases, and 9 bases had no gene match. CDR1 MDHEN and CDR2 SYDVKM come from the germline V gene. As DNA, the CDR3 is TGTGCCAGCAGTGCGGACAGGATGTTTCACGAGCAGTACTTC. It specifies CASSADRMFHEQYF.

The chain employs TRBV24-1 and TRBJ1-2, with 7 bases that match TRBD1. The CDR3 covers 14 residues. The germline V gene has CDR1 KGHDR and CDR2 SFDVKD. The J segment lost 4 bases and the V segment lost 4 bases, leaving 5 bases of the junction unmatched. The CDR3 sequence is CATSDRDSFYGYTF. As DNA, the CDR3 is TGTGCCACCAGTGACCGGGACAGCTTCTATGGCTACACCTTC.

V is TRBV14 and J is TRBJ2-3, with a weak D call TRBD2 (6 bases). CDR3 length: 15 amino acids. Trimming removed 0 bases at V and 2 bases at J, with 9 bases between. Looked up from germline, CDR1 is SGHDN and CDR2 is FVKESK. In nucleotides, the CDR3 is TGTGCCAGCAGCCAAGACGGGAGACCCACAGATACGCAGTATTTT. This sequence encodes CASSQDGRPTDTQYF.

The chain employs TRBV5-1 and TRBJ1-5, with 12 bases that match TRBD1. Germline CDR1 is SGHRS and CDR2 is YFSETQ. The trim removed 4 bases at V and 1 base at J, leaving 9 bases unmatched. The CDR3 sequence is 18 residues long. The CDR3, as DNA: TGCGCCAGCAGCCTGGGCGGGACAGGGGGCGCGAGCAATCAGCCCCAGCATTTT. Translating it yields CASSLGGTGGASNQPQHF. Full variable domain (remainder filled in from reference TRBV5-1 and TRBJ1-5): KAGVTQTPRYLIKTRGQQVTLSCSPISGHRSVSWYQQTPGQGLQFLFEYFSETQRNKGNFPGRFSGRQFSNSRSEMNVSTLELGDSALYLCASSLGGTGGASNQPQHFGDGTRLSIL.

This rearrangement joins TRBV23-1 to TRBJ2-5; 7 nucleotides agree with TRBD2. TRBV23-1 is flagged as an ORF with uncertain function. CDR3 length: 14 amino acids. V trimming: 1 base; J trimming: 5 bases; junction bases outside the gene matches: 4. The CDR3 loop reads CASSQYAGGETQYF. In DNA, the CDR3 is TGCGCCAGCAGTCAATACGCCGGGGGGGAGACCCAGTACTTC.

The CDR3 loop reads CASSQQGAVGYTF. The CDR3 DNA reads as TGTGCCAGCAGCCAACAGGGGGCCGTTGGCTACACCTTC. The rearrangement links TRBV5-6 to TRBJ1-2, with 9 nucleotides matching TRBD1. CDR1 is SGHDT and CDR2 is YYEEEE in the germline V gene. The ends lost 4 bases at V and 7 bases at J; junction bases unmatched: 5. The CDR3 totals 13 residues.

The chain recombines TRBV28 with TRBJ1-5; possible D gene TRBD1, 5 bases. The CDR3 has 16 amino acids. V was trimmed by 6 bases and J by 2 bases, leaving 17 bases between them. Germline V gene data show CDR1 as MDHEN and CDR2 as SYDVKM. CDR3 DNA: TGTGCCAGCAGCCGATCCAGGGATATGGGCAATCAGCCCCAGCATTTT. Translated, it gives CASSRSRDMGNQPQHF.

The chain uses TRBV10-3 and TRBJ1-5; 7 positions match TRBD1. The V gene end was trimmed by 10 bases and the J gene end by 3 bases; junction bases not matched to a gene: 12. The CDR3 is 15 amino acids. Germline CDR1 is ENHRY and CDR2 is SYGVKD. The CDR3 loop reads CATRGGGQLNQPQHF. As DNA, the CDR3 is TGTGCCACCCGGGGTGGGGGACAGCTCAATCAGCCCCAGCATTTT.

This clone was seen only a few times. The CDR3 region is CAWGGGRISPLHF. For the CDR3, the DNA is TGTGCCTGGGGGGGCGGAAGGATTTCACCCCTCCACTTT. V and J are TRBV30 and TRBJ1-6; possible D gene TRBD1, 6 bases. Trimming left V 5 bases short and J 9 bases short, with 14 bases between. From germline, CDR1 is GTSNPN and CDR2 SVGIG (reference sequence). The CDR3 has 13 amino acids.

The chain recombines TRBV6-1 with TRBJ1-6; D is possibly TRBD1 (5 bases). Between the trimmed V and J ends, which lost 1 base and 7 bases, there was a span of 11 bases. Germline V lookup: CDR1 MNHNS, CDR2 SASEGT. The CDR3 runs to 15 residues. The CDR3 here is CASSEVGRENSPLHF. CDR3 nucleotides: TGTGCCAGCAGTGAAGTCGGCAGGGAAAATTCACCCCTCCACTTT.

The V call is TRBV5-1, the J call TRBJ2-3; 11 positions agree with TRBD2. V gave up 4 bases and J gave up 2 bases; unmatched junction bases: 6. The germline V gene encodes CDR1 SGHRS and CDR2 YFSETQ. This CDR3 has 16 amino acids. CDR3 in DNA: TGCGCCAGCAGCGAAGGACTAGCGGGTTACACAGATACGCAGTATTTT. Translation: CASSEGLAGYTDTQYF.